The sequence of this TCR beta chain was determined in a study of T cell changes during pregnancy in multiple sclerosis. Repertoires were generated with immunoSEQ multiplex PCR, while TCRdb's copy carries only in-frame clones and drops some. Of roughly 72,000 clones listed, around nine tenths are singletons. The J segment lost 7 bases and the V segment lost 2 bases, leaving 9 bases of the junction unmatched. The germline V gene has CDR1 SGHRS and CDR2 YFSETQ. The CDR3 is 17 amino acids. Material: CD4+ T cells from peripheral blood mononuclear cells, obtained before pregnancy. This clonotype originated in a female donor with multiple sclerosis, enrolled in a pregnancy study. The chain links TRBV5-1 to TRBJ2-1; 13 nucleotides match TRBD2. The CDR3 nucleotides are TGCGCCAGCAGCTTTACTACTAGCGGGGGGGGAAGAAATGAGCAGTTCTTC. It yields the protein CASSFTTSGGGRNEQFF.